These 7 T cell receptor beta chains originate from one sample sequenced in a study of blood T cell repertoires in COVID-19. This table comes from immunoSEQ multiplex PCR, and its TCRdb copy is limited to in-frame clones, with some not included. There are around 260,000 clones in the sample; approximately 92% occur only once, and 1.1% lies in the top ten. Specimen: PBMCs or T cells enriched from blood (not recorded which). These receptors were collected from a woman in her 30s who had recovered from COVID-19.

The CDR3 spells CASSSDRDQPQHF. The CDR3 DNA reads TGTGCCAGCAGCTCCGACAGGGATCAGCCCCAGCATTTT. The rearrangement joins TRBV6-2 or TRBV6-3 to TRBJ1-5, with 7 bases lining up with TRBD1. CDR1 and CDR2 (germline): MNHEY, SVGEGT. V gave up 6 bases and J gave up 5 bases; unmatched junction bases: 4. The CDR3 covers 13 residues.

This sequence joins TRBV30 and TRBJ2-7; the D gene is possibly TRBD1 (6 bases). Trimming cost V 2 bases and J 3 bases, with 11 bases left between them. The germline CDR1 and CDR2 sequences are GTSNPN and SVGIG (reference sequence). CDR3 length equals 13 residues. In DNA, the CDR3 is TGTGCCTGGAGTCCAGGGGCGGACTACGAGCAGTACTTC. It yields the protein CAWSPGADYEQYF.

The chain has TRBV7-3 and TRBJ2-2; possible D gene TRBD2, 5 bases. The V and J ends lost 5 bases and 3 bases respectively, with 16 bases between them. Germline-derived CDR1 and CDR2 are SGHTA and FQGTGA. The CDR3 is 16 residues long. CDR3 nucleotide sequence: TGTGCCAGCAGCCGGACTTTAGGGCTTGACACCGGGGAGCTGTTTTTT. It translates to CASSRTLGLDTGELFF.

The chain recombines TRBV28 with TRBJ1-3, with 7 bases identical to TRBD1. J gave up 2 bases and V 3 bases, and 10 bases lay outside the gene matches. Per germline, CDR1 MDHEN and CDR2 SYDVKM. The CDR3 has 17 residues. The CDR3 protein is CASSFGGQVLPGNTIYF. CDR3 nucleotides: TGTGCCAGCAGTTTTGGTGGACAGGTACTTCCTGGAAACACCATATATTTT.

This clone appeared a single time. This chain links TRBV19 with TRBJ1-1; TRBD1 aligns across 9 bases. The CDR3 spans 14 residues. V lost 6 bases, J lost 1 base, and 3 bases stayed unmatched. Looked up from germline, CDR1 is LNHDA and CDR2 is SQIVND (reference sequence). The CDR3 DNA reads as TGTGCCAGTAGGTCGGACAGGGGGAACACTGAAGCTTTCTTT. As protein: CASRSDRGNTEAFF.

V gene TRBV18 combines with J gene TRBJ2-6, with 9 bases that match TRBD1. Germline CDR1 is KGHSH and CDR2 is LQKENI. CDR3 length equals 18 residues. With V trimmed by 6 bases and J by 3 bases, 12 bases remained unmatched. In DNA, the CDR3 is TGTGCCAGCTCGCTAACCCTCCGGGACAGGGTTGGGGCCAACGTCCTGACTTTC. Translated: CASSLTLRDRVGANVLTF.

This clone was seen only a few times. The chain joins TRBV27 to TRBJ2-7; possibly TRBD1 for D (6 bases). Trimming pared 3 bases from V and 5 bases from J, leaving 11 bases between. CDR1 and CDR2 (germline): MNHEY, SMNVEV (reference sequence). The CDR3 runs 13 residues. Written as DNA, the CDR3 is TGTGCCAGCAGTTTGGGACAATCCAACGAGCAGTACTTC. Translation: CASSLGQSNEQYF.